One and the same sample provided the 18 T cell receptor beta chains below, sequenced in a study of cytotoxic CD8 clonotypes in ibrutinib-treated CLL. Here immunoSEQ multiplex PCR was the method, and the copy in TCRdb shows in-frame clones only, minus some. The sample contains about 120,000 clones, approximately 58% of which appear only once. The material was PBMCs, obtained after 24 months of ibrutinib treatment. The receptors originated from a human donor with chronic lymphocytic leukemia.

The J gene is TRBJ2-1, the V gene TRBV4-3, with 14 positions matching TRBD2. The CDR3 has 20 amino acids. With 4 bases clipped from V and 2 bases from J, the junction kept 13 bases outside the gene matches. CDR1 and CDR2 (germline): LGHNA, YSLEER. CDR3 DNA: TGCGCCAGCAGCCCTCGACTAGCGGGGGGGTTGGCGAGCACCTACAATGAGCAGTTCTTC. Translating gives CASSPRLAGGLASTYNEQFF.

The chain is built from TRBV7-8 and TRBJ2-1, with a weak D call TRBD1 (5 bases). Looked up from germline, CDR1 is SGHVS and CDR2 is FQNEAQ. CDR3 length: 12 residues. Trimming removed 4 bases from V and 10 bases from J, with 11 bases in between. The CDR3 spells CASSSERQEQFF. In DNA form, the CDR3 reads TGTGCCAGCAGCTCCGAGAGACAGGAGCAGTTCTTC.

This clone was picked up a small number of times. This chain links TRBV6-5 with TRBJ1-2, with 7 bases fitting TRBD1. With V trimmed by 4 bases and J by 4 bases, 3 bases remained unmatched. CDR3 length: 13 amino acids. Germline V gives CDR1 MNHEY, CDR2 SVGAGI. The CDR3 DNA reads as TGTGCCAGCAGTTCTTCAGGGGGCTATGGCTACACCTTC. Residues: CASSSSGGYGYTF.

This clone came up once. The chain joins TRBV7-9 to TRBJ2-1; unclear D gene. Trimming cost V 1 base and J 8 bases, with 9 bases left between them. The CDR3 contains 13 residues. Germline CDR1 SEHNR, CDR2 FQNEAQ (reference sequence). The CDR3 here is CASSLEVADEQFF. CDR3 bases: TGTGCCAGCAGCTTAGAGGTAGCCGATGAGCAGTTCTTC.

Notes on this clone: Other nucleotide sequences from this sample produce the same CDR3. This chain links TRBV25-1 with TRBJ2-7; the D gene is possibly TRBD1 (6 bases). The V gene lost 1 base and the J gene lost 0 bases, with 13 bases spanning the gap. This CDR3 is built from 16 residues. Germline-derived CDR1 and CDR2 are MGHDK and SYGVNS. The CDR3 DNA sequence: TGTGCCAGCAGTGAATCTGGGGGCCGGAGCTCCTACGAGCAGTACTTC. Protein product: CASSESGGRSSYEQYF.

There are many counts of this clone. The CDR3: CASGPGQLGSPLHF. The DNA for the CDR3 is TGTGCCAGCGGTCCGGGACAGCTGGGATCACCCCTCCACTTT. V gene TRBV9 combines with J gene TRBJ1-6; TRBD1 matches 7 bases. Germline V CDR1 and CDR2: SGDLS, YYNGEE. This CDR3 region has 14 residues. The V and J ends lost 7 bases and 10 bases, in that order; junction bases with no gene match: 11.

This rearrangement joins TRBV30 to TRBJ2-7; D not resolved. CDR1 and CDR2 (germline): GTSNPN, SVGIG (reference sequence). The CDR3 has 15 residues. V was shortened by 2 bases and J by 6 bases, with 20 bases between the two germline ends. The CDR3 region is CAWSSETRPGGEQYF. CDR3 sequence (DNA): TGTGCCTGGAGTTCGGAGACTCGGCCAGGCGGCGAGCAGTACTTC.

The chain links TRBV4-1 to TRBJ2-4; 7 bases line up with TRBD2. The germline V gene has CDR1 MGHRA and CDR2 YSYEKL. Trimming cost V 1 base and J 1 base; bases outside gene matches: 7. This CDR3 region has 17 residues. CDR3 region: CASSQGAGGTAKNIQYF. The CDR3 nucleotides are TGCGCCAGCAGCCAAGGGGCCGGGGGGACCGCCAAAAACATTCAGTACTTC.

V and J are TRBV18 and TRBJ2-2, with TRBD2 as a possible D gene (6 bases). V lost 2 bases and J 4 bases, leaving 14 bases between the germline ends. Looked up from germline, CDR1 is KGHSH and CDR2 is LQKENI. The CDR3 loop spans 16 amino acids. The CDR3 reads CASSPGLARSTGELFF. CDR3 nucleotide sequence: TGTGCCAGCTCACCAGGGCTAGCGCGTTCCACCGGGGAGCTGTTTTTT.

This chain connects TRBV7-3 to TRBJ2-6, with D possibly being TRBD1 (6 bases). The length of the CDR3 is 14 residues. Germline V CDR1 and CDR2: SGHTA, FQGTGA. V gave up 5 bases and J gave up 2 bases, with 7 bases separating them. The CDR3 spells CASSRTAGANVLTF. The CDR3 region has the DNA TGTGCCAGCAGCCGGACAGCTGGGGCCAACGTCCTGACTTTC. Drawing the rest from reference TRBV7-3 and TRBJ2-6, the complete variable domain is GAGVSQTPSNKVTEKGKYVELRCDPISGHTALYWYRQSLGQGPEFLIYFQGTGAADDSGLPNDRFFAVRPEGSVSTLKIQRTERGDSAVYLCASSRTAGANVLTFGAGSRLTVL.

The table lists this clone with a few counts. J is TRBJ2-7 and V is TRBV28, with no clear D. The CDR3 consists of 12 residues. CDR1 is MDHEN, CDR2 SYDVKM, per germline. The V end was cut by 1 base, the J end by 7 bases, with 8 bases between. CDR3: CASSLYGQEQYF. The CDR3 region has the DNA TGTGCCAGCAGTTTATATGGGCAAGAGCAGTACTTC.

The rearrangement joins TRBV30 to TRBJ2-7; D tentatively fits TRBD1 or TRBD2 (5 bases each). With 5 bases removed from V and 7 bases from J, the gap between germline ends came to 21 bases. Germline lookup yields CDR1 GTSNPN and CDR2 SVGIG (reference sequence). CDR3 length equals 14 residues. The CDR3 DNA reads TGTGCCTGGCTTTCGGGACGCGGGTCTTTAGAGCAGTACTTC. This sequence encodes CAWLSGRGSLEQYF.

A note on this clone: Germline and junction disagree at one end, which may indicate a read error. This chain joins TRBV6-1 and TRBJ1-2; D is unclear. Germline CDR1 reads MNHNS; CDR2 reads SASEGT. The CDR3 runs 11 residues. The CDR3 protein is CASSEWAENDF. The CDR3 nucleotides read TGTGCCAGCAGTGAATGGGCGGAGAACGACTTC.

The rearrangement joins TRBV7-2 to TRBJ2-2; 8 bases agree with TRBD2. The CDR3 is 18 amino acids. Per germline, CDR1 SGHTA and CDR2 FQGNSA. The trim removed 5 bases at V and 0 bases at J, leaving 11 bases unmatched. The CDR3 region is CASSPRLTSGTNTGELFF. The CDR3 coding sequence is TGTGCCAGCAGCCCCCGTCTTACTAGCGGAACGAACACCGGGGAGCTGTTTTTT.

This chain links TRBV10-1 with TRBJ1-4, with D perhaps matching TRBD1 (5 bases). The V gene's germline CDR1 is WNHNN and CDR2 SYGVQD (reference sequence). The CDR3 is 17 residues long. Deletions cut 3 bases from V and 6 bases from J, with 20 bases between. CDR3: CASSDPTHPGGYEKLFF. For the CDR3, the DNA is TGCGCCAGCAGTGACCCCACACATCCTGGGGGATATGAAAAACTGTTTTTT.

The CDR3 coding sequence is TGTGCGAGCGGACGCCAAGAGACCCAGTACTTC. Protein product: CASGRQETQYF. The rearrangement uses TRBV11-1 and TRBJ2-5, with D maybe TRBD2 (5 bases). The V gene's germline CDR1 is SGHAT and CDR2 FQDESV (reference sequence). This CDR3 comprises 11 residues.

This chain uses TRBV28 with TRBJ2-1, with 8 positions matching TRBD2. Germline V CDR1 and CDR2: MDHEN, SYDVKM. V trimming: 6 bases; J trimming: 5 bases; junction bases outside the gene matches: 9. The length of the CDR3 is 15 residues. CDR3: CASRAPGGANNEQFF. DNA of the CDR3: TGTGCCAGCAGAGCACCCGGGGGGGCTAACAATGAGCAGTTCTTC.

V and J are TRBV6-5 and TRBJ2-7; TRBD2 aligns across 9 bases. The CDR3 length is 16 residues. Looked up from germline, CDR1 is MNHEY and CDR2 is SVGAGI. The J segment lost 4 bases and the V segment lost 2 bases, leaving 9 bases of the junction unmatched. Here the CDR3 reads CASSYTAGGLSYEQYF. CDR3 bases: TGTGCCAGCAGTTACACGGCGGGGGGGCTAAGTTACGAGCAGTACTTC.